Below, 27 T cell receptor beta chains from the same sample are listed, as sequenced in a study of early T cells in non-severe SARS-CoV-2 infection. TCRdb reprocessed the 5' RACE reads via MiXCR and lists one record per CDR3 protein. The sample includes roughly 31,000 distinct CDR3 sequences, about 9.5% of them seen just once. Sequencing was performed on whole blood. The receptors derive from an adult who was a healthcare worker with PCR-confirmed SARS-CoV-2 infection or an uninfected control (not recorded which).

This clonotype was observed at least ten times. The J gene is TRBJ2-1, the V gene TRBV6-1; D unclear. The V gene lost 1 base and the J gene lost 15 bases, with 13 bases spanning the gap. This CDR3 contains 12 residues. Germline CDR1 is MNHNS and CDR2 is SASEGT. As DNA, the CDR3 is TGTGCCAGCAGTGAAGTTCAGACAATCAGGTTCTTC. Encoded protein: CASSEVQTIRFF.

In its sample, this clonotype was seen a few times. CDR3 sequence: CASTSTFLNYGYTF. In DNA form, the CDR3 reads TGTGCCAGCACTTCAACCTTCCTTAACTATGGCTACACCTTC. This chain joins TRBV2 and TRBJ1-2; D call uncertain. Looked up from germline, CDR1 is SNHLY and CDR2 is FYNNEI. The CDR3 covers 14 residues. Trimming cost V 7 bases and J 1 base, with 13 bases left between them.

This clonotype turned up a few times. The chain couples TRBV9 to TRBJ2-3; no definite D call. CDR3 length equals 12 residues. CDR1 is SGDLS, CDR2 YYNGEE, per germline. The germline V and J ends were trimmed by 1 base and 4 bases, with 4 bases remaining between them. The CDR3 sequence: CASSVIADTQYF. CDR3 bases: TGTGCCAGCAGCGTAATCGCAGATACGCAGTATTTT.

V is TRBV5-1 and J is TRBJ1-2; TRBD1 might be the D (6 bases). The germline V gene encodes CDR1 SGHRS and CDR2 YFSETQ. The CDR3 spans 15 residues. V was trimmed by 1 base and J by 4 bases, leaving 14 bases between them. The CDR3 bases are TGCGCCAGCAGCTTGACGGACAGAATACCCTATGGCTACACCTTC. This codes for CASSLTDRIPYGYTF.

This clonotype was seen at least ten times. The chain uses TRBV7-2 and TRBJ2-5; 11 bases match TRBD2. The CDR3 has 16 amino acids. Per germline, CDR1 SGHTA and CDR2 FQGNSA. J lost 2 bases, V lost 1 base, and 3 bases had no gene match. CDR3 bases: TGTGCCAGCAGCTTAGTCCGACTAGCGGGACAAGAGACCCAGTACTTC. It specifies CASSLVRLAGQETQYF.

This clonotype showed up many times. This chain's CDR3 is CASSQGTGSTDTQYF. DNA for the CDR3: TGTGCCAGCAGCCAAGGGACAGGGAGCACAGATACGCAGTATTTT. V gene TRBV3-1 combines with J gene TRBJ2-3; 8 bases line up with TRBD1. Germline CDR1 is LGHDT and CDR2 is YNNKEL (reference sequence). The CDR3 consists of 15 residues. Trimming cost V 1 base and J 0 bases; bases outside gene matches: 0.

This clonotype was recorded a few times. The chain has TRBV4-3 and TRBJ2-3; 15 nucleotides agree with TRBD2. The trim removed 5 bases at V and 4 bases at J, leaving 7 bases unmatched. There are 17 residues in the CDR3. The V gene's germline CDR1 is LGHNA and CDR2 YSLEER. As DNA, the CDR3 is TGCGCCAGCAGCGAAGGACTAGCGGGGGGGTTCGCAGATACGCAGTATTTT. Protein sequence: CASSEGLAGGFADTQYF.

This clonotype was detected many times. V and J are TRBV7-6 and TRBJ2-7; 9 bases align to TRBD1. J lost 0 bases, V lost 3 bases, and 6 bases had no gene match. Germline V gene lookup returns CDR1 SGHVS and CDR2 FNYEAQ. The CDR3 has 16 amino acids. CDR3 coding DNA: TGTGCCAGCAGCTTGTTCACGACAGGGGGCTCCTACGAGCAGTACTTC. Translated, it gives CASSLFTTGGSYEQYF. Combining the CDR3 with reference TRBV7-6 and TRBJ2-7 gives the whole variable domain GAGVSQSPRYKVTKRGQDVALRCDPISGHVSLYWYRQALGQGPEFLTYFNYEAQQDKSGLPNDRFSAERPEGSISTLTIQRTEQRDSAMYRCASSLFTTGGSYEQYFGPGTRLTVT.

This clonotype was picked up many times. The chain carries TRBV3-1 and TRBJ2-7; the match to TRBD2 covers 8 bases. V gave up 4 bases and J gave up 7 bases; unmatched junction bases: 9. The germline CDR1 and CDR2 sequences are LGHDT and YNNKEL (reference sequence). The CDR3 runs 14 residues. The CDR3: CASSLSGGDSEQYF. Here the CDR3 DNA reads TGTGCCAGCAGCCTTTCCGGGGGGGATTCTGAGCAGTACTTC.

This clonotype was observed many times. This rearrangement joins TRBV7-2 to TRBJ1-5; D is undetermined. The germline gives CDR1 SGHTA, CDR2 FQGNSA. CDR3 size: 12 residues. V was clipped by 3 bases and J by 9 bases, with 9 bases between them. DNA for the CDR3: TGTGCCAGCAGCTTCGGCGTATCGCCCCAGCATTTT. This encodes CASSFGVSPQHF.

This clonotype is medium-sized in the sample. V and J are TRBV29-1 and TRBJ2-3; D is perhaps TRBD2 (7 bases). This CDR3 comprises 14 residues. CDR1 is SQVTM and CDR2 is ANQGSEA in the germline V gene. V lost 7 bases and J 3 bases, leaving 17 bases between the germline ends. The CDR3 DNA reads TGCAGCGGGGAAGGGGGGGATGGGACAGATACGCAGTATTTT. It specifies CSGEGGDGTDTQYF.

This clonotype was detected ten times or more. The chain recombines TRBV5-1 with TRBJ2-3, with 12 bases fitting TRBD2. This CDR3 comprises 20 residues. The trim removed 3 bases at V and 5 bases at J, leaving 19 bases unmatched. The germline V gene has CDR1 SGHRS and CDR2 YFSETQ. The CDR3 sequence: CASSYSPPSGGAEELDTQYF. DNA of the CDR3: TGCGCCAGCAGCTACTCCCCGCCTAGCGGGGGGGCCGAAGAGCTAGATACGCAGTATTTT.

This clonotype was detected many times. The V and J genes are TRBV7-6 and TRBJ2-1, with 8 bases that match TRBD1. CDR1 is SGHVS, CDR2 FNYEAQ, per germline. The CDR3 spans 16 residues. Germline trimming cut 0 bases from V and 3 bases from J; bases unmatched to any gene: 4. The CDR3, as DNA: TGTGCCAGCAGCTTAGCACCAACAGGGGGCTACAATGAGCAGTTCTTC. It codes for CASSLAPTGGYNEQFF.

The table lists this clonotype with many counts. This sequence joins TRBV6-5 and TRBJ2-7, with D perhaps matching TRBD2 (6 bases). This CDR3 is 13 amino acids long. V lost 2 bases and J 9 bases, leaving 14 bases between the germline ends. Germline values: CDR1 MNHEY, CDR2 SVGAGI. This CDR3 reads CASSYGSSGGQYF. Written as DNA, the CDR3 is TGTGCCAGCAGTTACGGCTCCTCCGGGGGGCAGTACTTC.

This clonotype occurred many times. This chain connects TRBV14 to TRBJ2-1, with TRBD2 matching over 8 bases. The CDR3 is made up of 15 amino acids. Germline-derived CDR1 and CDR2 are SGHDN and FVKESK. Trimming removed 0 bases from V and 6 bases from J; junction bases left unmatched: 4. CDR3 sequence: CASSQDAGLANEQFF. CDR3 coding DNA: TGTGCCAGCAGCCAAGACGCTGGACTAGCCAATGAGCAGTTCTTC.

This clonotype was counted between two and nine times. J is TRBJ1-4 and V is TRBV30; D is uncertain. V was shortened by 0 bases and J by 0 bases, with 14 bases between the two germline ends. Germline V gives CDR1 GTSNPN, CDR2 SVGIG (reference sequence). CDR3 size: 17 residues. The CDR3 protein is CAWSVGSGRTTNEKLFF. The DNA of the CDR3 is TGTGCCTGGAGTGTAGGTAGCGGGAGAACAACTAATGAAAAACTGTTTTTT.

This clonotype was counted ten times or more. This chain connects TRBV4-3 to TRBJ2-2; 11 bases agree with TRBD2. The CDR3 totals 16 residues. The V gene's germline CDR1 is LGHNA and CDR2 YSLEER. V lost 6 bases to trimming and J lost 0 bases; unmatched junction nucleotides: 3. The DNA of the CDR3 is TGCGCCAGCAGGCAACTAGCGGGGGCGAACACCGGGGAGCTGTTTTTT. Residues: CASRQLAGANTGELFF.

This clonotype was observed at least ten times. V is TRBV20-1 and J is TRBJ2-1; 12 nucleotides agree with TRBD2. The V segment lost 6 bases and the J segment 6 bases; nucleotides outside the gene matches: 9. Per germline, CDR1 DFQATT and CDR2 SNEGSKA (reference sequence). The CDR3 is made up of 15 amino acids. The chain's CDR3 is CSATVLAGGLNEQFF. CDR3 sequence (DNA): TGCAGTGCCACTGTACTAGCGGGGGGCCTCAATGAGCAGTTCTTC.

At least ten counts were recorded for this clonotype. J is TRBJ2-5 and V is TRBV29-1; D possibly corresponds to TRBD1 (7 bases). Deletions cut 5 bases from V and 4 bases from J, with 11 bases between. Looked up from germline, CDR1 is SQVTM and CDR2 is ANQGSEA. The CDR3 is made up of 12 amino acids. The CDR3 DNA is TGCAGCGTTCAGGGGGGATCAGAGACCCAGTACTTC. Translation gives CSVQGGSETQYF.

The chain combines TRBV2 with TRBJ2-1, with TRBD2 as a possible D gene (8 bases). The V and J ends lost 9 bases and 8 bases respectively, with 20 bases between them. Per the germline V gene, CDR1 is SNHLY and CDR2 is FYNNEI. CDR3 length: 14 amino acids. CDR3 region: CASLSGGQGDEQFF. The DNA for the CDR3 is TGTGCCAGTTTGAGCGGGGGCCAGGGGGATGAGCAGTTCTTC.

The chain has TRBV5-1 and TRBJ2-1, with D perhaps being TRBD1 or TRBD2 (6 bases each). CDR3 length: 13 amino acids. The V gene's germline CDR1 is SGHRS and CDR2 YFSETQ. V was cut by 3 bases and J by 8 bases, with 12 bases left in between. CDR3 DNA sequence: TGCGCCAGCAGCTCTTGGGGGGCCGATGAGCAGTTCTTC. Translated, it gives CASSSWGADEQFF. The full variable domain, rest sourced from reference TRBV5-1 and TRBJ2-1, is KAGVTQTPRYLIKTRGQQVTLSCSPISGHRSVSWYQQTPGQGLQFLFEYFSETQRNKGNFPGRFSGRQFSNSRSEMNVSTLELGDSALYLCASSSWGADEQFFGPGTRLTVL.

This clonotype was counted a few times. The gene calls are TRBV29-1 and TRBJ2-3; D not resolved. The ends were cut back, 4 bases at V and 0 bases at J, with 11 bases in the middle. This CDR3 spans 14 amino acids. Germline CDR1 SQVTM, CDR2 ANQGSEA. The CDR3 sequence: CSVASGVSTDTQYF. CDR3 nucleotides: TGCAGCGTTGCTTCTGGGGTCAGCACAGATACGCAGTATTTT.

In its sample, this clonotype was seen many times. This chain uses TRBV7-2 with TRBJ2-3, with TRBD2 matching 7 bases. Germline CDR1 is SGHTA and CDR2 is FQGNSA. J was trimmed by 1 base and V by 3 bases; bases with no gene match: 4. The CDR3 contains 15 residues. CDR3 DNA: TGTGCCAGCAGCTTTCAGCGGGGCGGCACAGATACGCAGTATTTT. Translated: CASSFQRGGTDTQYF.

This clonotype was observed a handful of times. This chain connects TRBV12-3 or TRBV12-4 to TRBJ2-3; D is possibly TRBD2 (5 bases). Trimming removed 2 bases from V and 6 bases from J, with 15 bases in between. This CDR3 is 15 amino acids long. This chain's CDR3 is CASSLTAVLGDTQYF. CDR3 nucleotide sequence: TGTGCCAGCAGTTTAACAGCGGTATTGGGCGATACGCAGTATTTT.

This clonotype has a count of ten or more. This chain connects TRBV20-1 to TRBJ2-3, with TRBD2 as a possible D gene (7 bases). The CDR3 length is 13 residues. Germline CDR1 DFQATT, CDR2 SNEGSKA (reference sequence). V lost 5 bases and J 4 bases, leaving 13 bases between the germline ends. The CDR3 is CSAGEGGADTQYF. The CDR3 DNA reads TGCAGTGCTGGGGAGGGGGGCGCAGATACGCAGTATTTT.

This clonotype turned up a few times. The chain is built from TRBV29-1 and TRBJ2-7; maybe TRBD1 (8 bases). V was pared by 4 bases and J by 9 bases, with 22 bases between. The CDR3 is 14 amino acids. Per the germline V gene, CDR1 is SQVTM and CDR2 is ANQGSEA. CDR3 loop: CSVVRTGRGFGQYF. The CDR3 nucleotides read TGCAGCGTTGTCCGGACAGGGCGGGGGTTCGGGCAGTACTTC.

The V gene is TRBV7-9, the J gene TRBJ1-1; D gene uncertain. The CDR3 extends over 15 amino acids. Germline CDR1 and CDR2: SEHNR and FQNEAQ (reference sequence). Between the trimmed V and J ends, which lost 0 bases and 1 base, there was a span of 9 bases. CDR3 nucleotide sequence: TGTGCCAGCAGCTTAGCCCCCTTGGGGAACACTGAAGCTTTCTTT. Amino acids: CASSLAPLGNTEAFF.